A few counts support the clone carrying this T cell receptor beta chain. The data originate from a study of T-cell reconstitution after alpha-beta-depleted transplantation in children. Unique molecular identifiers were used in preparing the TCRbeta library. TCRdb re-called the PCR reads with MiXCR, one entry per CDR3 protein. Counted here are approximately 82,000 distinct CDR3 sequences, less than 20% occurring once; the ten biggest clones make up less than 60%. The sample consisted of PBMCs, mostly from graft donor cells, taken 360 days after TCRalphabeta/CD19-depleted stem cell transplant. This TCR was sampled from a male patient between 2 and 10 years old who had a stem cell transplant for acute lymphoblastic leukemia, so the T cells may come from the graft donor.

This CDR3 reads CSVDMPWDEQFF. DNA for the CDR3: TGCAGCGTTGATATGCCCTGGGATGAGCAGTTCTTC. The V gene is TRBV29-1, the J gene TRBJ2-1; no definite D call. Germline loops: CDR1 SQVTM, CDR2 ANQGSEA. The CDR3 spans 12 residues. V was shortened by 3 bases and J by 8 bases, with 11 bases between the two germline ends.